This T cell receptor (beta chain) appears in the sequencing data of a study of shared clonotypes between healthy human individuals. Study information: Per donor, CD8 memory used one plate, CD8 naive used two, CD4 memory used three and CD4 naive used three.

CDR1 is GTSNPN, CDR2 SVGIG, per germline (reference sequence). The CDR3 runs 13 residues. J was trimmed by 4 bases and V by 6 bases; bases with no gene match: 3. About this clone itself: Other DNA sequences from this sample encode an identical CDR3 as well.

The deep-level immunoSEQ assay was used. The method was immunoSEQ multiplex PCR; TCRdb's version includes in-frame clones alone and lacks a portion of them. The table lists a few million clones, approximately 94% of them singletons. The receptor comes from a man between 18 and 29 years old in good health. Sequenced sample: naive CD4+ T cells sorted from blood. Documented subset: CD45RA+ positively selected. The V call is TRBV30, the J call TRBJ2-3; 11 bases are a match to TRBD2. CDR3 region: CACLAGGADTQYF. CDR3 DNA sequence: TGTGCCTGCCTAGCGGGGGGCGCAGATACGCAGTATTTT.